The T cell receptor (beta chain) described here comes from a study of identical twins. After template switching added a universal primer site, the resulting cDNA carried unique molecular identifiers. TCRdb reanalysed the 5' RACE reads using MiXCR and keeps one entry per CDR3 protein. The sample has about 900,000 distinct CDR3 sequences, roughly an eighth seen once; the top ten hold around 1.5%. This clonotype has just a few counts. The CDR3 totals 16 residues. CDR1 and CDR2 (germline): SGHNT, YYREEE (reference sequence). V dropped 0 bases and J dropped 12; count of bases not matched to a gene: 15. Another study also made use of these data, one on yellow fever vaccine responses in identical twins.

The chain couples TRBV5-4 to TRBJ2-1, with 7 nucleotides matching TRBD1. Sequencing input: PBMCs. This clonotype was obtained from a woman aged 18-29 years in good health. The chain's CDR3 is CASSLVGTASAQGQFF. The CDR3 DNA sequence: TGTGCCAGCAGCTTGGTCGGGACAGCCTCAGCCCAGGGGCAGTTCTTC.